This passage covers 17 T cell receptor beta chains from one sample sequenced in a study of blood T cell repertoires in COVID-19. Assay: immunoSEQ multiplex PCR; the TCRdb copy retains only in-frame clones and omits some. The sample has roughly 68,000 clones; 85% are singletons. The source material was peripheral blood. The receptor set was obtained from a man over 45 with acute or convalescent COVID-19.

This clone was recorded a few times. The chain is built from TRBV2 and TRBJ1-1; D is ambiguous. The CDR3 loop spans 15 amino acids. The ends were cut back, 6 bases at V and 0 bases at J, with 14 bases in the middle. Germline loops: CDR1 SNHLY, CDR2 FYNNEI. CDR3 sequence (DNA): TGTGCCAGCAGGAGGGAGCAGTTGATGAACACTGAAGCTTTCTTT. Protein product: CASRREQLMNTEAFF. Looking up the rest from reference TRBV2 and TRBJ1-1 gives the full variable domain: EPEVTQTPSHQVTQMGQEVILRCVPISNHLYFYWYRQILGQKVEFLVSFYNNEISEKSEIFDDQFSVERPDGSNFTLKIRSTKLEDSAMYFCASRREQLMNTEAFFGQGTRLTVV.

The chain uses TRBV5-5 and TRBJ1-4; D may be TRBD1 (6 bases). Trimming left V 2 bases short and J 0 bases short, with 23 bases between. This CDR3 comprises 20 residues. Germline lookup yields CDR1 SGHKS and CDR2 YYEKEE (reference sequence). The DNA for the CDR3 is TGTGCCAGCAGCTTTGCCCCAACAGGGTTCTTCTCAGCAACTAATGAAAAACTGTTTTTT. Translation gives CASSFAPTGFFSATNEKLFF. Supplemented by reference TRBV5-5 and TRBJ1-4, the full variable domain reads DAGVTQSPTHLIKTRGQQVTLRCSPISGHKSVSWYQQVLGQGPQFIFQYYEKEERGRGNFPDRFSARQFPNYSSELNVNALLLGDSALYLCASSFAPTGFFSATNEKLFFGSGTQLSVL.

The chain employs TRBV28 and TRBJ2-1; tentatively, D is TRBD1 (5 bases). Trimming removed 1 base at V and 7 bases at J, with 17 bases between. Germline assignment: CDR1 MDHEN and CDR2 SYDVKM. The CDR3 is 16 residues long. CDR3 sequence: CASSLYAGNSVNEQFF. In nucleotides, the CDR3 is TGTGCCAGCAGTTTATACGCAGGGAACTCGGTAAATGAGCAGTTCTTC.

The chain uses TRBV21-1 and TRBJ2-5; the listed D gene, TRBD1, was not tested against the DNA. TRBV21-1 is noted as a pseudogene. This CDR3 has 17 amino acids. The CDR3 is CASSKEFPGQVDETQYF. The CDR3 DNA sequence: TGTGCCAGCAGCAAGGAGTTTCCGGGACAGGTAGACGAGACCCAGTACTTC.

This chain joins TRBV30 and TRBJ1-2; D remains unclear. CDR1 is GTSNPN and CDR2 is SVGIG in the germline V gene (reference sequence). V was pared by 1 base and J by 5 bases, with 5 bases between. The CDR3 is 11 amino acids. For the CDR3, the DNA is TGTGCCTGGAGTGCGACATATGGCTACACCTTC. It is translated as CAWSATYGYTF.

As to this clone: Other DNA sequences in this sample translate to the same CDR3. The chain couples TRBV19 to TRBJ1-3, with D unresolved. The ends were cut back, 8 bases at V and 0 bases at J, with 14 bases in the middle. CDR3 length: 15 residues. Germline loops: CDR1 LNHDA, CDR2 SQIVND (reference sequence). The CDR3 DNA reads as TGTGCCAGTTCTGATGGAGGGTACTCTGGAAACACCATATATTTT. It specifies CASSDGGYSGNTIYF.

The V and J genes are TRBV5-4 and TRBJ2-5; weak D call: TRBD2 (7 bases). Trimming shortened V by 3 bases and J by 5 bases, and 17 bases separated the two germline ends. Germline CDR1 reads SGHNT; CDR2 reads YYREEE (reference sequence). The CDR3 totals 15 residues. CDR3 sequence: CASSWGGSEVETQYF. The CDR3 region has the DNA TGTGCCAGCAGCTGGGGGGGCTCGGAGGTTGAGACCCAGTACTTC.

This chain links TRBV29-1 with TRBJ1-2, with TRBD1 as a possible D gene (6 bases). The length of the CDR3 is 12 residues. Germline V CDR1 and CDR2: SQVTM, ANQGSEA. With 7 bases removed from V and 4 bases from J, the gap between germline ends came to 13 bases. In DNA form, the CDR3 reads TGCAGCGCCATGACAGGAGGCTATGGCTACACCTTC. Residues: CSAMTGGYGYTF.

The J gene is TRBJ2-5, the V gene TRBV6-4; TRBD2 is a possible D gene (5 bases). The germline V gene encodes CDR1 MRHNA and CDR2 SNTAGT. Trimming took off 0 bases at V and 5 bases at J, with 13 bases between the two ends. The CDR3 contains 15 residues. The CDR3 DNA reads TGTGCCAGCAGTGACTCTGGCACTCCGGGGGAGACCCAGTACTTC. It specifies CASSDSGTPGETQYF.

The V call is TRBV5-1, the J call TRBJ2-7; 11 bases agree with TRBD1. Germline assignment: CDR1 SGHRS and CDR2 YFSETQ. The CDR3 has 17 residues. After removal of 3 bases from V and 3 bases from J, the junction contained 11 bases not matched to a gene. The CDR3 spells CASSSRTGGAALYEQYF. The CDR3 DNA sequence: TGCGCCAGCAGCTCGCGGACAGGGGGCGCCGCCCTCTACGAGCAGTACTTC.

The chain recombines TRBV5-1 with TRBJ1-1; no clear D. The CDR3 runs to 15 residues. The V and J ends lost 0 bases and 0 bases respectively, with 9 bases between them. CDR1 is SGHRS and CDR2 is YFSETQ in the germline V gene. This CDR3 reads CASSLGRSMNTEAFF. The CDR3 DNA reads TGCGCCAGCAGCTTGGGCCGTAGTATGAACACTGAAGCTTTCTTT. The complete variable domain, with remaining parts taken from reference TRBV5-1 and TRBJ1-1, reads KAGVTQTPRYLIKTRGQQVTLSCSPISGHRSVSWYQQTPGQGLQFLFEYFSETQRNKGNFPGRFSGRQFSNSRSEMNVSTLELGDSALYLCASSLGRSMNTEAFFGQGTRLTVV.

The chain couples TRBV6-5 to TRBJ2-7; TRBD1 aligns across 10 bases. Germline loops: CDR1 MNHEY, CDR2 SVGAGI. V lost 4 bases and J lost 4; bases outside the gene matches: 7. This CDR3 contains 15 residues. The CDR3 sequence: CASSSPGQGRYEQYF. CDR3 nucleotides: TGTGCCAGCAGTTCTCCGGGACAGGGGAGGTACGAGCAGTACTTC.

V is TRBV18 and J is TRBJ1-1; D is possibly TRBD1 (6 bases). V lost 3 bases and J 1 base, leaving 9 bases between the germline ends. Germline V gene lookup returns CDR1 KGHSH and CDR2 LQKENI. The CDR3 sequence is 14 residues long. Written as DNA, the CDR3 is TGTGCCAGCTCACCCGAGGACAGGAACACTGAAGCTTTCTTT. This translates into CASSPEDRNTEAFF.

This chain links TRBV29-1 with TRBJ1-2, with 10 bases identical to TRBD1. V dropped 6 bases and J dropped 8; count of bases not matched to a gene: 9. The germline V gene encodes CDR1 SQVTM and CDR2 ANQGSEA. The CDR3 covers 13 residues. CDR3 sequence: CSVATGGAGGYTF. The CDR3 DNA reads TGCAGCGTCGCGACAGGGGGCGCTGGGGGCTACACCTTC.

This rearrangement joins TRBV11-2 to TRBJ2-2; maybe TRBD2 (7 bases). The V end lost 6 bases, the J end lost 4 bases, and 15 bases lay between the germline ends. Per germline, CDR1 SGHAT and CDR2 FQNNGV. This CDR3 contains 15 residues. The CDR3 DNA reads TGTGCCAGCAGGGGCTGGGGGGGCGGCACCGGGGAGCTGTTTTTT. It yields the protein CASRGWGGGTGELFF.

The chain is built from TRBV6-1 and TRBJ1-1; no firm D call. The CDR3 is made up of 15 amino acids. V gave up 2 bases and J gave up 4 bases, with 14 bases separating them. Germline assignment: CDR1 MNHNS and CDR2 SASEGT. CDR3 sequence reads: CASSELGIGLTEAFF. As DNA, the CDR3 is TGTGCCAGCAGTGAATTAGGAATTGGACTCACTGAAGCTTTCTTT.

V is TRBV2 and J is TRBJ1-1; possibly TRBD1 for D (6 bases). The V and J ends lost 10 bases and 4 bases respectively, with 10 bases between them. Germline CDR1 is SNHLY and CDR2 is FYNNEI. The CDR3 has 11 residues. The CDR3 nucleotides are TGTGCCACCCGGGGGGCCACTGAAGCTTTCTTT. Translating it yields CATRGATEAFF.